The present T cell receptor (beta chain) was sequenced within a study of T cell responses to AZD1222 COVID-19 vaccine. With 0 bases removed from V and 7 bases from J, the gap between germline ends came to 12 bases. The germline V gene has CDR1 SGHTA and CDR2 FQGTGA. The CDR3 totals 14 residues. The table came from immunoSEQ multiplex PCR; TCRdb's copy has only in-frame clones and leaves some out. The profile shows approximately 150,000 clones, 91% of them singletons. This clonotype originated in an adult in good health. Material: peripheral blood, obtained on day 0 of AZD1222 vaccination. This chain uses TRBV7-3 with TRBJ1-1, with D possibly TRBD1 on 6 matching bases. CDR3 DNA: TGTGCCAGCAGCTTAACCGGGACAACCAATGAAGCTTTCTTT. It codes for CASSLTGTTNEAFF.